The subject of this entry is one TCR beta chain. Clones were sequenced by immunoSEQ multiplex PCR, and TCRdb holds only the in-frame ones, with some missing. The sample contains around 360,000 clones, roughly 86% of which appear only once. The data were taken from a study of blood T cell repertoires in COVID-19. About the research overall: Cohort 3 donors counted as recovered after two negative PCRs, clearance, or resolved symptoms. Material from acute and convalescent COVID-19 was sourced from the United States, Italy and Spain. T cells, B-cell-depleted T cells, or PBMCs supplied cDNA or gDNA.

Germline V CDR1 and CDR2: LNHDA, SQIVND (reference sequence). V lost 4 bases and J lost 3; bases outside the gene matches: 6. CDR3 length: 15 amino acids. Participants, about 18 to 95 years old, spanned 25 or so US areas. The sample consisted of PBMCs or T cells enriched from blood (not recorded which). This receptor was taken from a man aged 35-49 years in a cohort exposed to, infected with or recovered from COVID-19 (not recorded which). The rearrangement joins TRBV19 to TRBJ2-1, with TRBD1 identical over 7 bases. The CDR3: CASSNRGRSYNEQFF. CDR3 DNA sequence: TGTGCCAGTAGTAACAGGGGCCGAAGCTACAATGAGCAGTTCTTC.